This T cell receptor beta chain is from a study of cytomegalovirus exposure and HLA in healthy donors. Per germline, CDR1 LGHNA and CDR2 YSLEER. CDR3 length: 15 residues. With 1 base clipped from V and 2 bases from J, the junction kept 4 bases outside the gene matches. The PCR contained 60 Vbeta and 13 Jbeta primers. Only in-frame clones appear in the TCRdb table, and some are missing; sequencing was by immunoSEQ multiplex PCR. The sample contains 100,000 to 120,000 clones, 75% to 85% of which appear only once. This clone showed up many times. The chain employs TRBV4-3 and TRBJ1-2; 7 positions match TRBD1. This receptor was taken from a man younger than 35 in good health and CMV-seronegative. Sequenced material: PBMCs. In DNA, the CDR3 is TGCGCCAGCAGCCAAGTTGGGGACAGAAACTATGGCTACACCTTC. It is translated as CASSQVGDRNYGYTF.